This TCR beta chain was obtained from a study of CXCR3-negative and CXCR3-positive naive CD8 T cells. Broader study findings: In CXCR3-positive naive cells, the TRB CDR3s were more hydrophobic than in CXCR3-negative naive cells.

Germline CDR1 is LGHNA and CDR2 is YSLEER. The CDR3 is 15 amino acids. Through 5' RACE with UMI labels, the TRB cDNA libraries were prepared. TCRdb reprocessed the 5' RACE reads, keeping one entry per CDR3 protein, no DNA. The sample's table shows approximately 88,000 distinct CDR3 sequences. Comments on this clonotype: What it binds is not known.

The receptor was derived from a human donor in good health. Some clones in this sample may be carry-over from other donors' samples. The V and J genes are TRBV4-3 and TRBJ2-7. The sample consisted of naive CXCR3+ CD8+ T cells from blood. Subset indicated: CD45RO-CCR7+CD27+CD95- naive CD8+ T cells expressing CXCR3 (TNR3+). The CDR3 reads CASSLNYGESYEQYF.